The source of this T cell receptor (beta chain) is a study of T-cell memory formation after mild COVID-19. Looking at the study overall: Each donor largely had its own TCR clusters.

Details on this clonotype: Its antigen is unidentified.

Per the germline V gene, CDR1 is SGHTA and CDR2 is FQGNSA. The CDR3 extends over 13 amino acids. With 1 base removed from V and 9 bases from J, the gap between germline ends came to 7 bases. TCRdb reanalysed the 5' RACE reads using MiXCR and keeps one entry per CDR3 protein. The table lists about 170,000 distinct CDR3 sequences, around 13% of them singletons, with more than 3% in the top ten. General study results and limits: Pre-infection memory contained some responding clones, which suggested that cross-reactive memory had joined.

The sample taken for sequencing was PBMCs or a T cell subset sorted from them (not recorded which). This chain connects TRBV7-2 to TRBJ1-6; maybe TRBD1 (5 bases). The sequence was obtained from a man between 18 and 29 years old who had mild COVID-19 (a few samples of this study predate the infection). Cell type and time point are not known. CDR3 DNA: TGTGCCAGCAGCTTAGGGGGGTTTTCACCCCTCCACTTT. Amino acids: CASSLGGFSPLHF. Full variable domain (remainder filled in from reference TRBV7-2 and TRBJ1-6): GAGVSQSPSNKVTEKGKDVELRCDPISGHTALYWYRQSLGQGLEFLIYFQGNSAPDKSGLPSDRFSAERTGGSVSTLTIQRTQQEDSAVYLCASSLGGFSPLHFGNGTRLTVT.